A selection of T cell receptor beta chains follows, all from one sample in a study of cytotoxic CD8 clonotypes in ibrutinib-treated CLL. The protocol was immunoSEQ multiplex PCR, while the TCRdb copy is restricted to in-frame clones and leaves out a portion. Found here are hundreds of thousands of clones, around 70% of them singletons; the top ten hold approximately 15%. Source: PBMCs, taken after 24 months of ibrutinib treatment. These receptor sequences come from a human donor with chronic lymphocytic leukemia. Each CDR3 is given with its conserved first and last residue. A D gene is named only where the DNA matches it firmly. For some rows the clone size is stated as once, few or many, or as a class when expanded; others skip it.

d_call	j_call	v_call	clone_size	cdr3_aa	cdr3_nt
TRBD2	TRBJ2-1	TRBV29-1	NA	CSVDGRELNEQFF	TGCAGCGTAGATGGGAGGGAGCTCAATGAGCAGTTCTTC
NA	TRBJ2-2	TRBV30	few	CAWTLAESGELFF	TGTGCCTGGACCTTAGCGGAATCCGGGGAGCTGTTTTTT
TRBD1	TRBJ1-1	TRBV5-1	NA	CASSSQGTGNTEAFF	TGCGCCAGCAGCTCCCAGGGGACAGGGAACACTGAAGCTTTCTTT
TRBD1	TRBJ1-2	TRBV7-6	NA	CASSLEGQGVAGYTF	TGTGCCAGCAGCTTAGAAGGACAGGGAGTGGCTGGCTACACCTTC
TRBD1	TRBJ2-7	TRBV19	few	CASRDRVYEQYF	TGTGCCAGCCGGGACAGGGTTTACGAGCAGTACTTC
NA	TRBJ2-5	TRBV6-1	NA	CASSEGQNPPQETQYF	TGTGCCAGCAGTGAAGGACAAAACCCGCCCCAAGAGACCCAGTACTTC
TRBD1	TRBJ2-7	TRBV7-3	NA	CASSTWDRVHEQYF	TGTGCCAGCAGCACATGGGACAGGGTCCACGAGCAGTACTTC
TRBD2	TRBJ2-2	TRBV13	once	CASSWTSLANTGELFF	TGTGCCAGCAGCTGGACTAGCCTCGCGAACACCGGGGAGCTGTTTTTT
NA	TRBJ1-1	TRBV9	NA	CASSHVDTEAFF	TGTGCCAGCAGCCACGTGGACACTGAAGCTTTCTTT
NA	TRBJ2-7	TRBV4-2	few	CASSALREAEQYF	TGTGCCAGCAGCGCCCTACGTGAGGCCGAGCAGTACTTC
NA	TRBJ2-2	TRBV11-2	NA	CASSPLRSGELFF	TGTGCCAGCAGCCCTCTGCGTTCCGGGGAGCTGTTTTTT
TRBD1	TRBJ2-2	TRBV29-1	NA	CSVQTGGNTGELFF	TGCAGCGTTCAAACAGGGGGCAACACCGGGGAGCTGTTTTTT
TRBD2	TRBJ2-7	TRBV27	NA	CASSWRGGVYEQYF	TGTGCCAGCAGTTGGCGGGGAGGGGTCTACGAGCAGTACTTC
TRBD1	TRBJ2-7	TRBV19	NA	CASGGQGYEQYF	TGTGCCAGTGGGGGACAGGGCTACGAGCAGTACTTC
TRBD2	TRBJ2-7	TRBV4-2	NA	CASSPSGSRDEQYF	TGTGCCAGCAGCCCCAGCGGGAGCCGAGACGAGCAGTACTTC
NA	TRBJ2-5	TRBV7-9	NA	CASSPRIFAQETQYF	TGTGCCAGCAGCCCCCGGATTTTCGCCCAAGAGACCCAGTACTTC
NA	TRBJ1-5	TRBV7-9	NA	CASSLWGGQTNQPQHF	TGTGCCAGCAGCCTGTGGGGGGGGCAAACCAATCAGCCCCAGCATTTT
TRBD2	TRBJ2-4	TRBV11-2	NA	CASSLAGGVAKNIQYF	TGTGCCAGCAGCTTAGCGGGAGGGGTAGCCAAAAACATTCAGTACTTC
NA	TRBJ2-5	TRBV30	few	CAWGNKETQYF	TGTGCCTGGGGGAATAAAGAGACCCAGTACTTC
NA	TRBJ1-2	TRBV10-1	few	CASSESYRYGYTF	TGCGCCAGCAGTGAGTCGTACCGCTATGGCTACACCTTC
NA	TRBJ2-1	TRBV25-1	NA	CASSGTADYNEQFF	TGTGCCAGCAGTGGGACCGCAGACTACAATGAGCAGTTCTTC
TRBD1	TRBJ1-5	TRBV29-1	NA	CSVRLDGDRGGGGQPQHF	TGCAGCGTTCGGTTGGATGGGGACAGGGGAGGAGGGGGTCAGCCCCAGCATTTT
TRBD1	TRBJ1-4	TRBV6-5	NA	CASSYSGTGDNEKLFF	TGTGCCAGCAGTTACTCGGGGACAGGGGATAATGAAAAACTGTTTTTT
TRBD1	TRBJ1-5	TRBV2	NA	CASSEVGDSYQPQHF	TGTGCCAGCAGTGAAGTTGGGGACAGCTATCAGCCCCAGCATTTT